The entry below describes one T cell receptor (beta chain). The data were obtained in a study of CD8 T cells in Susac syndrome. With random hexamers, reverse transcription was performed on about 0.45 to 1 ug of RNA. Amplification of TCR beta CDR3 used immunoSEQ multiplex PCR across 54 Vbeta and 13 Jbeta. TCRdb ran MiXCR on the immunoSEQ multiplex PCR reads and lists one entry per CDR3 protein. Of some 150,000 distinct CDR3 sequences listed, under 97% are singletons. Germline CDR1 and CDR2: SQVTM and ANQGSEA. V shed 3 bases, J shed 0 bases, and the junction held 7 bases outside the gene matches. This CDR3 is built from 15 residues.

The sample consisted of CD4+ T cells from PBMCs. The receptor was derived from a human donor with Susac syndrome. The chain links TRBV29-1 to TRBJ2-7; 8 nucleotides agree with TRBD2. The DNA for the CDR3 is TGCAGCGTTGAGGGGGATAGCGGGAACTCCTACGAGCAGTACTTC. Its translation: CSVEGDSGNSYEQYF.